The source of this T cell receptor (beta chain) is a study of shared clonotypes between healthy human individuals. TCRdb keeps only in-frame clones here, not all; method: immunoSEQ multiplex PCR. The sample includes around 510,000 clones, roughly 95% of them seen just once. Germline loops: CDR1 MDHEN, CDR2 SYDVKM. V gave up 6 bases and J gave up 0 bases; unmatched junction bases: 7. The CDR3 is 16 amino acids. The chain joins TRBV28 to TRBJ2-1, with TRBD1 matching 8 bases. The sequenced sample consisted of naive CD4+ T cells sorted from blood. Subset of the sample: CD45RA+ positively selected. The clonotype originates from a woman aged 30 to 39 in good health. The CDR3: CASSPNRGSSYNEQFF. The CDR3 nucleotides are TGTGCCAGCAGCCCCAACAGGGGGAGCTCCTACAATGAGCAGTTCTTC.